These T cell receptor beta chains were read from a single sample in a study of blood T cell repertoires in COVID-19. The data were produced by immunoSEQ multiplex PCR, yet TCRdb's version contains in-frame clones alone and is incomplete. The repertoire holds approximately 230,000 clones, with roughly nine tenths as singletons. Specimen: peripheral blood. The receptor source for this set is a young man with active or convalescent COVID-19. The conserved cysteine and the conserved F or W are not part of the CDR3 here.

>11|TRBJ2-2|TRBV18
ASSPYRDGELF
>13|TRBJ2-7|TRBV7-8
ASSSRTSGVYEQY
>15|TRBJ2-2|TRBV4-1
ASSQERWAGATGELF
>13|TRBJ1-6|TRBV7-9
ASSFIGSTGSPLH
>13|TRBJ2-1|TRBV3-1/TRBV3-2
ASSQVASGGFEQF
>10|TRBJ2-7|TRBV28
ASGAPGYEQY
>14|TRBJ1-3|TRBV11-1
ASSFSGAHSGNTIY
>12|TRBJ2-3|TRBV5-6
ASSRRGGRDTQY
>11|TRBJ2-7|TRBV27
ASSFRSPYEQY
>15|TRBJ2-1|TRBV4-1
ASSSGLAGAVFNEQF
>11|TRBJ1-1|TRBV6-9
ASTRQSNTEAF
>14|TRBJ2-2|TRBV5-1
ASSLTSGGLSGELF
>11|TRBJ2-3|TRBV5-6
ASSTTRGDTQY
>11|TRBJ1-1|TRBV19
ASSGGENTEAF
>16|TRBJ1-2|TRBV27
ASTTLGTGVTHNYGYT
>12|TRBJ2-5|TRBV2
ASRDRQGQETQY
>13|TRBJ2-7|TRBV27
ASSLALAGNYEQY
>11|TRBJ1-5|TRBV6-6
ATQNRDDQPQH
>8|TRBJ1-2|TRBV7-2
ASSLDRIH
>15|TRBJ1-2|TRBV18
ASSPRGQGSILRGYT
>12|TRBJ2-3|TRBV10-3
AISDNRGGDTQY
>15|TRBJ1-1|TRBV19
ASSIFRTFGGNTEAF
>13|TRBJ1-3|TRBV7-2
ASRLGVGIGNTIY
>13|TRBJ1-6|TRBV5-1
ASSGWTGENSPLH
>10|TRBJ1-1|TRBV6-2/TRBV6-3
ASSPMDREAF
>13|TRBJ2-4|TRBV6-5
ASSSWTGSLNIQY
>12|TRBJ1-2|TRBV14
ASSQGGIGHGYT
>13|TRBJ1-6|TRBV4-1
ASGHNGAGGSPLH
>9|TRBJ1-1|TRBV29-1
SVDRLAEAF
>16|TRBJ1-1|TRBV5-1
ASSPISDSHNPNTEAF
>13|TRBJ1-1|TRBV6-6
ASSRQGTENTEAF
>11|TRBJ1-1|TRBV7-9
ASSLVGEGAAF
>14|TRBJ1-3|TRBV19
ASSIVPGNSGNTIY
>14|TRBJ2-1|TRBV24-1
ATSDLTAGGYNEQF
>14|TRBJ2-5|TRBV9
ASSQTSGSYQETQY
>12|TRBJ2-7|TRBV5-1
ASSPSGGRDEQY
>12|TRBJ2-7|TRBV2
ASSEIGQSYEQY
>15|TRBJ2-1|TRBV21-1
ASSKLSSGRAYNEQF
>13|TRBJ2-7|TRBV18
ASSPGTGGSYEQY
>12|TRBJ1-1|TRBV9
ASSPPSPNTEAF
>16|TRBJ2-5|TRBV24-1
ATSDLVRTSGHQETQY
>12|TRBJ2-7|TRBV27
ASSFLPGRYEQY
>13|TRBJ1-6|TRBV27
ASSLGRGLKSPLH